This T cell receptor beta chain was sequenced during a study of blood T cell repertoires in COVID-19. Study overall: Samples representing acute and convalescent COVID-19 were sourced from the United States, Italy and Spain.

Trimming pared 0 bases from V and 6 bases from J, leaving 12 bases between. The CDR3 runs 14 residues. Germline CDR1 and CDR2: LGHNA and YSLEER. Authors' analysis steps: Estimated nucleated cell counts came from reference gene primer amplification. The method was immunoSEQ multiplex PCR; TCRdb's version includes in-frame clones alone and lacks a portion of them. That table furnishes V, J and clone size, whereas the DNA furnished D and trimming. Of around 370,000 clones in the sample, about 88% were seen once. The source is a woman in her 70s with COVID-19, enrolled during active disease. The rearrangement joins TRBV4-3 to TRBJ2-7; weak D call: TRBD2 (5 bases). Sequenced input: peripheral blood. The chain's CDR3 is CASSQDPRGFEQYF. Written as DNA, the CDR3 is TGCGCCAGCAGCCAAGATCCAAGAGGGTTCGAGCAGTACTTC.